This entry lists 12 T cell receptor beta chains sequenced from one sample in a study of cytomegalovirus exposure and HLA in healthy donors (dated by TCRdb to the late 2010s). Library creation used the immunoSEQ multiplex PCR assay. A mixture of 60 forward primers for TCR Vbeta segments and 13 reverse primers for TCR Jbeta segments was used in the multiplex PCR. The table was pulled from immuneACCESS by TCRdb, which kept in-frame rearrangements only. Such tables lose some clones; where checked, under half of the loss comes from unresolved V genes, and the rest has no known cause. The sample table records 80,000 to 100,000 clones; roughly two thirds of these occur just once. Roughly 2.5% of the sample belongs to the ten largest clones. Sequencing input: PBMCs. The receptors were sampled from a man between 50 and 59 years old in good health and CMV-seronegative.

CDR3 residues: CASSFSDSVGELFF. CDR3 nucleotides: TGTGCCAGCAGCTTCTCCGACTCGGTCGGGGAGCTGTTTTTT. V usage is TRBV11-3 and J usage is TRBJ2-2, with no clear D. The CDR3 contains 14 residues. Germline V lookup: CDR1 SGHNT, CDR2 YENEEA. The V end was cut by 3 bases, the J end by 7 bases, with 12 bases between.

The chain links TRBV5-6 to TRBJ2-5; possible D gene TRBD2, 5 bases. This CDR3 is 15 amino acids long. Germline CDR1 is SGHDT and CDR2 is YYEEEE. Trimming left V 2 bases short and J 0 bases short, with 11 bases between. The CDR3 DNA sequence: TGTGCCAGCAGCTTCACGGCGGGTGACCAAGAGACCCAGTACTTC. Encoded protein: CASSFTAGDQETQYF.

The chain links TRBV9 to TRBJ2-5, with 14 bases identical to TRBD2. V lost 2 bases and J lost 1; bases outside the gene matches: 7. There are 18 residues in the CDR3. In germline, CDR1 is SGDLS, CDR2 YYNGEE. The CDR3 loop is CASSVTSGGAVLQETQYF. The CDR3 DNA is TGTGCCAGCAGCGTGACTAGCGGGGGGGCCGTTCTCCAAGAGACCCAGTACTTC.

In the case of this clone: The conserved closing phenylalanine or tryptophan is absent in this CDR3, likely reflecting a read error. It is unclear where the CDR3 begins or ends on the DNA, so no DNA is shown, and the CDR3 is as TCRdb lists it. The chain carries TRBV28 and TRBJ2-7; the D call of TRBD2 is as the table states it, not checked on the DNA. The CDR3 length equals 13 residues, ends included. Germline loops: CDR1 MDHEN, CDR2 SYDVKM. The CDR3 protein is CASSAVAGVSSLT.

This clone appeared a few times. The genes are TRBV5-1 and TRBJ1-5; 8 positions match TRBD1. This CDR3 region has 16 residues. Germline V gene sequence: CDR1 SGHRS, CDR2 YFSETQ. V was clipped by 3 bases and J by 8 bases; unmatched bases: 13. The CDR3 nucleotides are TGCGCCAGCAGCTACGGTAGCGACAGGGGCGGTGAGCCCCAGCATTTT. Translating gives CASSYGSDRGGEPQHF.

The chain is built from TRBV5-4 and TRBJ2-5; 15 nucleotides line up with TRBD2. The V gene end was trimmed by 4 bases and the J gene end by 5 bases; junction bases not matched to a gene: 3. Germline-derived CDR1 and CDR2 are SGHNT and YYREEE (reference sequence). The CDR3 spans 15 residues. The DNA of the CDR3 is TGTGCCAGCAGCGGACTAGCGGGGGGGACTGAGACCCAGTACTTC. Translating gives CASSGLAGGTETQYF. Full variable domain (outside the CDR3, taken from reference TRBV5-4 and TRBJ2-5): ETGVTQSPTHLIKTRGQQVTLRCSSQSGHNTVSWYQQALGQGPQFIFQYYREEENGRGNFPPRFSGLQFPNYSSELNVNALELDDSALYLCASSGLAGGTETQYFGPGTRLLVL.

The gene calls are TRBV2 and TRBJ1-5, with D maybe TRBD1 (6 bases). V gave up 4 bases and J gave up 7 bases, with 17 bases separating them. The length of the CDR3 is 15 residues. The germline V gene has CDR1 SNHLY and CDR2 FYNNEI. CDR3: CASSARRAGDQPQHF. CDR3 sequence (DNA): TGTGCCAGCAGTGCCCGTAGGGCAGGGGACCAGCCCCAGCATTTT.

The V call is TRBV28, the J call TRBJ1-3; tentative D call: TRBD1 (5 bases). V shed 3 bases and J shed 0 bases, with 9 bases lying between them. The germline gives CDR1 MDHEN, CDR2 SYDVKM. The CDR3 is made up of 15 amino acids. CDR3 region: CASSFGHLSGNTIYF. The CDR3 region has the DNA TGTGCCAGCAGTTTCGGACACCTCTCTGGAAACACCATATATTTT.

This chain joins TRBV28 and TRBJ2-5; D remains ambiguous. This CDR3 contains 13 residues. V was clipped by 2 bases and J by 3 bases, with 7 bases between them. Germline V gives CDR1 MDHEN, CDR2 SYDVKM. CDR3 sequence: CASSLHTKETQYF. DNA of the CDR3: TGTGCCAGCAGTTTACACACCAAAGAGACCCAGTACTTC.

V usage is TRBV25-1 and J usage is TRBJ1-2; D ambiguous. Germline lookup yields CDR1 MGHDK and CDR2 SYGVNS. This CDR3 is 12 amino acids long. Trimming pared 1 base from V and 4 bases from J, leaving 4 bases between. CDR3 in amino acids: CASSESFYGYTF. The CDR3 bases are TGTGCCAGCAGTGAATCTTTCTATGGCTACACCTTC.

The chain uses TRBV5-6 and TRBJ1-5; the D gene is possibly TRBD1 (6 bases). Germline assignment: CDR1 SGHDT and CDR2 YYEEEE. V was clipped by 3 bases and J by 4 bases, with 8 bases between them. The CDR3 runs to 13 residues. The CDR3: CASSSDRNQPQHF. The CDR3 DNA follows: TGTGCCAGCAGCTCGGACAGAAATCAGCCCCAGCATTTT.

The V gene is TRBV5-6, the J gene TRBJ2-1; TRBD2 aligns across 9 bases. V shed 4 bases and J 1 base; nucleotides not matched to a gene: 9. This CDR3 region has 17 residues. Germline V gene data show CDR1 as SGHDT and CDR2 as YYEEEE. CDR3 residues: CASSMMGLAGSYNEQFF. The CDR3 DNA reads TGTGCCAGCAGCATGATGGGGCTAGCGGGATCCTACAATGAGCAGTTCTTC.